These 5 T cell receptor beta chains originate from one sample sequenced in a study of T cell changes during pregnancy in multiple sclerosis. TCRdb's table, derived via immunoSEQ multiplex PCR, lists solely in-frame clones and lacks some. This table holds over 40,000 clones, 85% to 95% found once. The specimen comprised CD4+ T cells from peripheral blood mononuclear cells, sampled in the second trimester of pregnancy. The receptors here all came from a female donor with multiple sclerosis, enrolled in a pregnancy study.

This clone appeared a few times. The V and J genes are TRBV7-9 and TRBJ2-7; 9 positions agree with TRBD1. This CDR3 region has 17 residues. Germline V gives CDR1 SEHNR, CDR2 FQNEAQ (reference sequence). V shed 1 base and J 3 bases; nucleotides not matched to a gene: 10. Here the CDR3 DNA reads TGTGCCAGCAGCTTAGGCGGTTACAGGGGGCGAAACTACGAGCAGTACTTC. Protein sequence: CASSLGGYRGRNYEQYF.

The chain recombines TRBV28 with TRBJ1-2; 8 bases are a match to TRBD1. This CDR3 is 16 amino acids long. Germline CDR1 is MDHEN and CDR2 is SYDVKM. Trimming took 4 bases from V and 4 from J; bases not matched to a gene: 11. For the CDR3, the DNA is TGTGCCAGCAGTTCACGGAACCAGGGGGCCGTCTATGGCTACACCTTC. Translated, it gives CASSSRNQGAVYGYTF.

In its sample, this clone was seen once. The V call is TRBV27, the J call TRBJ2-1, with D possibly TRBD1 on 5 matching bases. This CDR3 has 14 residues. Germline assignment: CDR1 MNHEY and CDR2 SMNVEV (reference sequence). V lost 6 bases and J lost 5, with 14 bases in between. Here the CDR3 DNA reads TGTGCCAGCAGCCTGGGGCGTCCTAACAATGAGCAGTTCTTC. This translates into CASSLGRPNNEQFF.

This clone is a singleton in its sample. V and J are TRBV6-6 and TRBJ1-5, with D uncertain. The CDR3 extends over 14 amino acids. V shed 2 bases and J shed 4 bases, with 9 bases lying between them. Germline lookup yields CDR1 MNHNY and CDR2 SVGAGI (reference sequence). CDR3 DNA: TGTGCCAGCAGTTACCGCGCTGCTAATCAGCCCCAGCATTTT. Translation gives CASSYRAANQPQHF.

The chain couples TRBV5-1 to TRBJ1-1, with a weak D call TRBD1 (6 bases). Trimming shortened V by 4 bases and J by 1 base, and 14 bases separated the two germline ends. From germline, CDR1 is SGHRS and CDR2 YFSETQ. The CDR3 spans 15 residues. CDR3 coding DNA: TGCGCCAGCAGCCCCCGTGCAGGGGAGAACACTGAAGCTTTCTTT. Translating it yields CASSPRAGENTEAFF.